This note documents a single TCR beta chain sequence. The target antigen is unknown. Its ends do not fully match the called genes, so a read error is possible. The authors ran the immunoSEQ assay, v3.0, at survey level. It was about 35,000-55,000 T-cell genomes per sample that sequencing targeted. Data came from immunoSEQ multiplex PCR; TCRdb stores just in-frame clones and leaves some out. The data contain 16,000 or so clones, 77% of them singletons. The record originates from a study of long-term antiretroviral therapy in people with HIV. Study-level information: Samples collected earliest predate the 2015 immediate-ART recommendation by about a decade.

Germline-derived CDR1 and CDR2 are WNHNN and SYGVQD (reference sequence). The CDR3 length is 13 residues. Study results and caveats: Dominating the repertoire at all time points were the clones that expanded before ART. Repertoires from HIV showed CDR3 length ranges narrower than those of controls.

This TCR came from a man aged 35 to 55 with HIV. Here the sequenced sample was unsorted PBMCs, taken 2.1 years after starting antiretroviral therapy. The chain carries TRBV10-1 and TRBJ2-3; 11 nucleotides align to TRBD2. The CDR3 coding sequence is TGCGCCAGCAGTGATTCTGGACTAGCGGGTAAATCTTTT. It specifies CASSDSGLAGKSF.